The present TCR beta chain was sequenced within a study of blood T cell repertoires in COVID-19. V shed 4 bases, J shed 1 base, and the junction held 0 bases outside the gene matches. The CDR3 consists of 13 residues. The method was immunoSEQ multiplex PCR; TCRdb's version includes in-frame clones alone and lacks a portion of them. The sample gives fewer than 30,000 clones, 75% to 90% of which show up once; less than 20% is in the top ten. The V call is TRBV5-3, the J call TRBJ2-5, with 8 bases identical to TRBD1. TRBV5-3 is an ORF, and what it does is uncertain. Input material: peripheral blood. This TCR was recovered from a man in his 70s with active COVID-19. CDR3 sequence (DNA): TGTGCCAGAAGCGACAGGGGCCAAGAGACCCAGTACTTC. This gives the protein CARSDRGQETQYF.